The source of this T cell receptor beta chain is a study of T cells after yellow fever vaccination. Study results and limitations: Relatively few clonotypes were ones that appeared in both CD4 and CD8 compartments. On re-exposure, the response was weaker but peaked faster, at day 5 versus 15. In post-booster samples, most primary-vaccination clones reappeared (approximately 97% CD4, roughly 88% CD8).

This clonotype was seen repeatedly, ten times or more. Its antigen is unidentified. Making TCR cDNA involved 5'RACE template switching, which added UMIs and a universal primer site. TCRdb re-called the 5' RACE reads with MiXCR, one entry per CDR3 protein. The sample records about 120,000 distinct CDR3 sequences, roughly 7.2% being singletons. V was trimmed by 1 base and J by 4 bases, leaving 19 bases between them. The CDR3 is 17 amino acids. The germline gives CDR1 SGHTA, CDR2 FQGNSA. The sequence was obtained from a young man who received the YFV17D yellow fever vaccine. Sequencing used CD4+ T cells sorted from PBMCs, obtained about 41 days after the first yellow fever vaccination. V usage is TRBV7-2 and J usage is TRBJ2-5; no definite D call. The CDR3 spells CASSLGVQEWVGETQYF. DNA of the CDR3: TGTGCCAGCAGCTTAGGGGTCCAGGAATGGGTCGGAGAGACCCAGTACTTC.